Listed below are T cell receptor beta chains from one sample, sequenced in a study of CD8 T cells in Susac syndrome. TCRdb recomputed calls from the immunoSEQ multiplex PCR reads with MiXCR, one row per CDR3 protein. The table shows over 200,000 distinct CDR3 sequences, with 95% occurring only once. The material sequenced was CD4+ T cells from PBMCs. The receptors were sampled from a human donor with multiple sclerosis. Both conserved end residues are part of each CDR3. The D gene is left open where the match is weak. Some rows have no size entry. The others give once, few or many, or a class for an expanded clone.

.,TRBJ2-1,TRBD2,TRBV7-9,CASSPGGGRYNEQFF
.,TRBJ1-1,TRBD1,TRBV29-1,CSVIGGLGNTEAFF
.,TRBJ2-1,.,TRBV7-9,CASEGTVRGNEQFF
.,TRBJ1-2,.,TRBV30,CAWKGQISNYGYTF
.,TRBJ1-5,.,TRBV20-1,CSATDSKSNQPQHF
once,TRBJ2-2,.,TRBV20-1,CSAEGRANTGELFF
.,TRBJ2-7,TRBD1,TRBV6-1,CASEPGQGGYEQYF
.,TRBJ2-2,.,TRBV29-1,CSVASGRATGELFF
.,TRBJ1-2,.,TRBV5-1,CASSLDAGDEGYTF
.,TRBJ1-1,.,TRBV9,CASSVGQIGGTEAFF
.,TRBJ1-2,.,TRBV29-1,CSVEGRGQNYGYTF
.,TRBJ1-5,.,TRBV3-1,CASSQGSSGNQPQHF
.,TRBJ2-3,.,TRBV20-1,CSARAPTGTPSTDTQYF
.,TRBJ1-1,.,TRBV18,CATRKEGLLNTEAFF
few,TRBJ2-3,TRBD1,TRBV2,CASNRDRGTDTQYF
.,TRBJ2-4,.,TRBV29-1,CSVSGTPGNIQYF
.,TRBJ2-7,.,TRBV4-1,CASSQEGRLRHEQYF
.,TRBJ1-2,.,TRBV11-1,CASSFGGEYGYTF
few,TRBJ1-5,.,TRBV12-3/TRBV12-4,CASSFAANQPQHF
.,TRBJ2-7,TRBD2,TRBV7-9,CASSLYGTSGGDEQYF
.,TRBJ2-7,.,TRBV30,CACNRPYEQYF
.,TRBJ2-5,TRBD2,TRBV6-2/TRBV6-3,CASSPKPGLEETQYF
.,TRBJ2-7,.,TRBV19,CASGRTGNTEQYF
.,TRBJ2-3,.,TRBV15,CATSRDNFAFLGGRPDTQYF
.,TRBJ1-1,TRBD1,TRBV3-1,CASSQVGQFTEAFF
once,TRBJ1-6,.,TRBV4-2,CASSQDTAVQPLHF